A selection of T cell receptor beta chains follows, all from one sample in a study of cytomegalovirus exposure and HLA in healthy donors. Using immunoSEQ multiplex PCR, the repertoire was profiled, and TCRdb retains in-frame clones only, with some absent. Among about 140,000 clones listed, 60% to 80% were seen once. Sequenced sample: PBMCs. The receptors here all came from a woman aged 45 to 65 in good health and CMV-seronegative. Both conserved end residues are part of each CDR3. D genes are given only for firm matches. Not all rows give a size; the values are once, few, many and, for expanded clones, a class.

D gene,V gene,clone size,J gene,CDR3 DNA,CDR3 protein
TRBD1,TRBV11-2,NA,TRBJ1-3,TGTGCCAGCAGCTTAGGTGGACAGGGGAAGGGAAACACCATATATTTT,CASSLGGQGKGNTIYF
TRBD2,TRBV5-1,NA,TRBJ2-2,TGCGCCAGCAGCTTGACTAGCGGGGATGCCGGGGAGCTGTTTTTT,CASSLTSGDAGELFF
TRBD1,TRBV4-1,NA,TRBJ2-7,TGCGCCAGCAGCCGAACAGGGGGTAGCAACGAGCAGTACTTC,CASSRTGGSNEQYF
NA,TRBV7-3,NA,TRBJ2-1,TGTGCCAGCAGCTACATAGGAGGGGTCTATGAGCAGTTCTTC,CASSYIGGVYEQFF
TRBD1,TRBV9,NA,TRBJ2-2,TGTGCCAGCAGCCCAGTGGACAGGGTAATGTCCAGGGAGCTGTTTTTT,CASSPVDRVMSRELFF
NA,TRBV18,NA,TRBJ1-1,TGTGCCAGCTCACTCAGATGGGAGAGCCTAGTCGACACTGAAGCTTTCTTT,CASSLRWESLVDTEAFF
NA,TRBV10-3,NA,TRBJ1-5,TGTGCCATCAGTGAACCCTCGTTTAGAGGCAATCAGCCCCAGCATTTT,CAISEPSFRGNQPQHF
NA,TRBV2,NA,TRBJ1-5,TGTGCCAGCAGTGCCCTCAGAGCGGGGGGATGGCAGCCCCAGCATTTT,CASSALRAGGWQPQHF
TRBD2,TRBV14,NA,TRBJ2-3,TGTGCCAGCAGCCAAGGAGCGGGGTTCACAGATACGCAGTATTTT,CASSQGAGFTDTQYF
TRBD2,TRBV6-6,NA,TRBJ2-3,TGTGCCACCCAAGCGGGGGGGGGAGATACGCAGTATTTT,CATQAGGGDTQYF
TRBD2,TRBV27,NA,TRBJ2-1,TGTGCCAGCAGGTCGGGCGGGGGGCAATACAATGAGCAGTTCTTC,CASRSGGGQYNEQFF
NA,TRBV19,NA,TRBJ1-5,TGTGCCAGTAGTGATCATGGGGGGATATCTCGTAATCAGCCCCAGCATTTT,CASSDHGGISRNQPQHF
NA,TRBV5-1,few,TRBJ1-2,TGCGCCAGCAGCTTTGGCGGGGCCGAGGGGGGCTACACCTTC,CASSFGGAEGGYTF
NA,TRBV5-1,NA,TRBJ1-6,TGCGCCAGCAGCTCTGGACAGTACCCTTCACCCCTCCACTTT,CASSSGQYPSPLHF
NA,TRBV10-3,NA,TRBJ2-3,TGTGCCATCAGTGTTGGCGATACGCAGTATTTT,CAISVGDTQYF
NA,TRBV6-1,once,TRBJ2-7,TGTGCCAGCAGTGAAATTAAACAGGCGGAGCGGTACTTC,CASSEIKQAERYF
TRBD1,TRBV7-2,few,TRBJ1-3,TGTGCCAGCAGCTTAGGCAGGGGGGTTAGCTCTGGAAACACCATATATTTT,CASSLGRGVSSGNTIYF
NA,TRBV6-6,few,TRBJ1-2,TGTGCCAGCACCGCTGAGACCGGGGGCTACACCTTC,CASTAETGGYTF
TRBD1,TRBV28,NA,TRBJ2-7,TGTGCCAGCAGTAATCACAGGGGCTACGAGCAGTACTTC,CASSNHRGYEQYF
NA,TRBV6-6,NA,TRBJ2-5,TGTGCCAGCAGTCAGACAGGAGTTCAAGAGACCCAGTACTTC,CASSQTGVQETQYF
NA,TRBV7-8,NA,TRBJ1-1,TGTGCCAGCAGCAACCGGGACATTGTTACTGAAGCTTTCTTT,CASSNRDIVTEAFF
TRBD1,TRBV19,NA,TRBJ1-1,TGTGCCAGTAGCTTACAGGGGGACACTGAAGCTTTCTTT,CASSLQGDTEAFF
NA,TRBV7-6,NA,TRBJ2-1,TGTGCCAGCAGCTTATCTCCCATCTCGACACAGCAGTTCTTC,CASSLSPISTQQFF
NA,TRBV12-5,NA,TRBJ2-6,TGTGCTAGTGGTTTGGGTGGAGGGCTATCCGGGGCCAACGTCCTGACTTTC,CASGLGGGLSGANVLTF
TRBD2,TRBV5-4,NA,TRBJ2-3,TGTGCCAGCAGCTTGGCTAGCGGGGGAGATACGCAGTATTTT,CASSLASGGDTQYF
TRBD1,TRBV4-1,NA,TRBJ1-2,TGCGCCAGCAGCCAAGTTCGCGGCGACAGACAGGGGTTGGCCTTC,CASSQVRGDRQGLAF
TRBD1,TRBV27,NA,TRBJ1-1,TGTGCCAGCAGGGACGGACAGGGGGTCCCGACTGAAGCTTTCTTT,CASRDGQGVPTEAFF
NA,TRBV5-5,NA,TRBJ2-1,TGTGCCAGCAGCCCCCTGGCCGACAGGTATAGCTCCTACAATGAGCAGTTCTTC,CASSPLADRYSSYNEQFF
NA,TRBV9,NA,TRBJ2-3,TGTGCCAGCAGCGTAGATCCGGGGGGCAGAACAGATACGCAGTATTTT,CASSVDPGGRTDTQYF
TRBD1,TRBV18,NA,TRBJ1-2,TGTGCCAGCTCAGACCGGACAGGGTGGGGCTACACCTTC,CASSDRTGWGYTF
TRBD2,TRBV7-6,NA,TRBJ2-2,TGTGCCAGCAGCCCCGCGACTAGCGGGGTGGGGGAGCTGTTTTTT,CASSPATSGVGELFF
NA,TRBV9,NA,TRBJ1-1,TGTGCCAGCTCTCCTCTGAACACTGAAGCTTTCTTT,CASSPLNTEAFF
TRBD1,TRBV2,NA,TRBJ1-2,TGTGCCAGCAGTGGTAATGGACAGGACTATGGCTACACCTTC,CASSGNGQDYGYTF
NA,TRBV4-1,NA,TRBJ2-1,TGCGCCAGCAGCCAAGCCGGGGTACCCTACAATGAGCAGTTCTTC,CASSQAGVPYNEQFF
NA,TRBV6-6,few,TRBJ1-1,TGTGCCAGCAGTAATGACTTGAACACTGAAGCTTTCTTT,CASSNDLNTEAFF
TRBD1,TRBV28,NA,TRBJ2-7,TGTGCCAGCAGTCCCCCGACAGGGCTGTACGAGCAGTACTTC,CASSPPTGLYEQYF
NA,TRBV4-3,NA,TRBJ1-4,TGCGCCAGCAGCCAAGTCCAGGGGCCGAATAATGAAAAACTGTTTTTT,CASSQVQGPNNEKLFF
NA,TRBV6-1,NA,TRBJ2-1,TGTGCCAGCAGTGAAAGGGCGGGCGGGCAGTTCTTC,CASSERAGGQFF
TRBD1,TRBV5-1,NA,TRBJ2-4,TGCGCCAGCAGCTTGGGGACAGGGTGGAACATTCAGTACTTC,CASSLGTGWNIQYF
NA,TRBV19,NA,TRBJ1-1,TGTGCCAGTGCCTTCTACCGTCGGAACACTGAAGCTTTCTTT,CASAFYRRNTEAFF
NA,TRBV11-2,NA,TRBJ2-1,TGTGCCAGCAGCCGTACTAATGAGCAGTTCTTC,CASSRTNEQFF
TRBD2,TRBV13,few,TRBJ2-2,TGTGCCAGCAGCCCGCGGGGGGCGGAGACCGGGGAGCTGTTTTTT,CASSPRGAETGELFF
TRBD1,TRBV5-1,NA,TRBJ1-4,TGCGCCAGCAGCCCAGGACAGGCAACTAATGAAAAACTGTTTTTT,CASSPGQATNEKLFF
TRBD2,TRBV11-1,NA,TRBJ2-1,TGTGCCAGCAGCCCATCAGCGGGGGTCTCCTACAATGAGCAGTTCTTC,CASSPSAGVSYNEQFF
NA,TRBV23-1,NA,TRBJ1-4,TGCGCCAGCAGTCAATCCCGCCATGGCGAAAAACTGTTTTTT,CASSQSRHGEKLFF
TRBD2,TRBV4-1,many,TRBJ2-5,TGCGCCAGCAGCCAAGGTCTAGCGGGGAGGGGGACCCAGTACTTC,CASSQGLAGRGTQYF
TRBD2,TRBV27,NA,TRBJ2-2,TGTGCCAGCAGTTTGTCCGGTAGCGGGGGGTTCATCACCGGGGAGCTGTTTTTT,CASSLSGSGGFITGELFF
NA,TRBV5-5,NA,TRBJ1-6,TGTGCCAGCAGCTTTCGGCAGCGAGGAAATTCACCCCTCCACTTT,CASSFRQRGNSPLHF
NA,TRBV5-1,once,TRBJ1-1,TGCGCCAGCAGCCTCCGGGACACCCACACTGAAGCTTTCTTT,CASSLRDTHTEAFF
TRBD2,TRBV5-4,NA,TRBJ2-1,TGTGCCAGCAGCTTGGGCGGGGGGTATGAGCAGTTCTTC,CASSLGGGYEQFF
NA,TRBV7-2,NA,TRBJ1-6,TGTGCCAGCAGCTTAGGGGCGAGCTCCTATAATTCACCCCTCCACTTT,CASSLGASSYNSPLHF
NA,TRBV30,NA,TRBJ1-1,TGTGCCTGGAGTTTCGGGACTGTCAACACTGAAGCTTTCTTT,CAWSFGTVNTEAFF
NA,TRBV10-3,NA,TRBJ1-2,TGTGCCATCAGTGAGGCCCCAGAATATGGCTACACCTTC,CAISEAPEYGYTF
NA,TRBV9,NA,TRBJ1-1,TGTGCCAGCAGCCCCGGTGAGAACACTGAAGCTTTCTTT,CASSPGENTEAFF
TRBD2,TRBV6-5,once,TRBJ2-5,TGTGCCAGCAGTTTACGACTAGCGGGTTACCAAGAGACCCAGTACTTC,CASSLRLAGYQETQYF